This TCR beta chain was observed in a study of blood T cell repertoires in COVID-19. The assay was immunoSEQ multiplex PCR, and TCRdb's table has in-frame clones only and misses some. The table lists about 250,000 clones, about 88% of them singletons, with approximately 1.5% in the top ten. Recovery meant two consecutive negative NP/OP PCR tests, professional clearance, or resolved symptoms. The germline V gene encodes CDR1 MNHEY and CDR2 SMNVEV (reference sequence). V was clipped by 4 bases and J by 2 bases, with 14 bases between them. This CDR3 contains 15 residues. The specimen sequenced was PBMCs or T cells enriched from blood (not recorded which). This sequence originates from a woman in her forties or fifties who had recovered from COVID-19. J is TRBJ1-2 and V is TRBV27; D perhaps matches TRBD1 (5 bases). This chain's CDR3 is CASSSQGKKNYGYTF. The CDR3 region has the DNA TGTGCCAGCAGTTCTCAGGGAAAGAAGAACTATGGCTACACCTTC.